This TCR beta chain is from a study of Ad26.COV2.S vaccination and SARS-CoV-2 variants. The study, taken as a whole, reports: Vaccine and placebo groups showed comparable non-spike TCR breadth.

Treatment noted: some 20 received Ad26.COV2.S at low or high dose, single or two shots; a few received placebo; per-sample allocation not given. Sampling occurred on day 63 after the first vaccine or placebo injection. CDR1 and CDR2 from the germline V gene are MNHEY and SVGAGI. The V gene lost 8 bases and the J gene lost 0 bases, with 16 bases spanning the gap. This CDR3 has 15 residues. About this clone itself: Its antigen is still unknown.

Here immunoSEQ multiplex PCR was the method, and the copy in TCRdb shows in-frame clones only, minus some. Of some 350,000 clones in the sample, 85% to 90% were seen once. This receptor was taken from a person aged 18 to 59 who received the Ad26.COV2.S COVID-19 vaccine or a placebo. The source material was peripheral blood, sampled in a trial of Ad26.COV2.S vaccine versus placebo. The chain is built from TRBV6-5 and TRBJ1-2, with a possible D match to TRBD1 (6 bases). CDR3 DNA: TGTGCCAGCCTCGCGGTGGGGGCAACTAACTATGGCTACACCTTC. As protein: CASLAVGATNYGYTF.